The 25 T cell receptor beta chains presented below share a single source sample, sequenced in a study of technical replicates of blood from a few donors. Sequencing was performed with immunoSEQ multiplex PCR; in TCRdb, only in-frame clones are kept and a portion is missing. The sample holds about 56,000 clones; nearly 95% are singletons and the top ten take about 3%. Sequenced material: PBMCs. These receptors came from a human donor in good health. Some clones in this sample may be carry-over from other donors' samples.

The chain's CDR3 is CASSLVGGNTDTQYF. CDR3 coding DNA: TGTGCCAGCAGCTTAGTGGGGGGAAACACAGATACGCAGTATTTT. V is TRBV7-2 and J is TRBJ2-3; perhaps TRBD2 as D (6 bases). Germline CDR1 reads SGHTA; CDR2 reads FQGNSA. Deletions cut 1 base from V and 2 bases from J, with 10 bases between. CDR3 length: 15 residues.

The rearrangement uses TRBV18 and TRBJ1-6; 7 bases align to TRBD1. V shed 3 bases, J shed 4 bases, and the junction held 6 bases outside the gene matches. This CDR3 region has 16 residues. Germline lookup yields CDR1 KGHSH and CDR2 LQKENI. CDR3 DNA: TGTGCCAGCTCACCCTCGACAGGGTTATATAATTCACCCCTCCACTTT. Protein product: CASSPSTGLYNSPLHF. Combining the CDR3 with reference TRBV18 and TRBJ1-6 gives the whole variable domain NAGVMQNPRHLVRRRGQEARLRCSPMKGHSHVYWYRQLPEEGLKFMVYLQKENIIDESGMPKERFSAEFPKEGPSILRIQQVVRGDSAAYFCASSPSTGLYNSPLHFGNGTRLTVT.

The CDR3 DNA reads as TGTGCCAGCTCATCAGGGGGCAGCCCTTACGAGCAGTACTTC. Translated: CASSSGGSPYEQYF. The V gene is TRBV7-2, the J gene TRBJ2-7; 8 bases fit TRBD1. V shed 8 bases, J shed 4 bases, and the junction held 10 bases outside the gene matches. The CDR3 spans 14 residues. Germline assignment: CDR1 SGHTA and CDR2 FQGNSA.

The rearrangement joins TRBV7-8 to TRBJ2-2, with D unclear. The CDR3 has 14 residues. The V gene's germline CDR1 is SGHVS and CDR2 FQNEAQ. Trimming stripped 3 bases from V and 0 bases from J, with 5 bases between. Written as DNA, the CDR3 is TGTGCCAGCAGCTTGCTAGCGAACACCGGGGAGCTGTTTTTT. This translates into CASSLLANTGELFF.

The J gene is TRBJ2-7, the V gene TRBV5-5; D gene ambiguous. V lost 0 bases to trimming and J lost 3 bases, with 13 bases between them. This CDR3 region has 15 residues. Germline V gives CDR1 SGHKS, CDR2 YYEKEE (reference sequence). CDR3 coding DNA: TGTGCCAGCAGCTTGGTGTCTAGTGTTCTCTACGAGCAGTACTTC. This sequence encodes CASSLVSSVLYEQYF.

The chain is built from TRBV27 and TRBJ1-2; TRBD1 matches at 7 bases. J gave up 8 bases and V 3 bases, and 9 bases lay outside the gene matches. This CDR3 is 14 amino acids long. From germline, CDR1 is MNHEY and CDR2 SMNVEV (reference sequence). The DNA for the CDR3 is TGTGCCAGCAGTTTGGGGCCTCGGACAGGAGGCTACACCTTC. This sequence encodes CASSLGPRTGGYTF.

The chain joins TRBV7-2 to TRBJ1-1; 9 nucleotides match TRBD1. J lost 0 bases, V lost 8 bases, and 1 base had no gene match. The CDR3 is 13 residues long. Germline V gene sequence: CDR1 SGHTA, CDR2 FQGNSA. CDR3 bases: TGTGCCAGCGGGACAGGGTTGAACACTGAAGCTTTCTTT. Residues: CASGTGLNTEAFF.

The chain uses TRBV2 and TRBJ2-1, with D possibly being TRBD2 (5 bases). Between the trimmed V and J ends, which lost 10 bases and 0 bases, there was a span of 13 bases. Germline lookup yields CDR1 SNHLY and CDR2 FYNNEI. CDR3 length: 14 residues. CDR3 amino acids: CATRTGSSYNEQFF. The CDR3 DNA follows: TGTGCCACCCGGACGGGGAGCTCCTACAATGAGCAGTTCTTC.

CDR3: CASSAGGRSTDTQYF. The DNA for the CDR3 is TGCGCCAGCAGCGCAGGAGGTCGATCCACAGATACGCAGTATTTT. This sequence joins TRBV5-1 and TRBJ2-3, with a possible D match to TRBD2 (5 bases). CDR3 length: 15 amino acids. Trimming shortened V by 4 bases and J by 2 bases, and 14 bases separated the two germline ends. Germline assignment: CDR1 SGHRS and CDR2 YFSETQ.

The genes are TRBV18 and TRBJ1-5; perhaps TRBD1 as D (5 bases). V gave up 6 bases and J gave up 8 bases, with 17 bases separating them. The CDR3 is 14 amino acids. The germline V gene encodes CDR1 KGHSH and CDR2 LQKENI. The chain's CDR3 is CASSPSSLGEPQHF. The CDR3 bases are TGTGCCAGCTCCCCCTCCAGCCTAGGGGAGCCCCAGCATTTT.

The rearrangement uses TRBV5-8 and TRBJ1-1; D might be TRBD1 (6 bases). Germline V CDR1 and CDR2: SGHTS, YDEGEE. This CDR3 comprises 16 residues. The V end was cut by 3 bases, the J end by 3 bases, with 18 bases between. This CDR3 reads CASSSLPGAGDTEAFF. Here the CDR3 DNA reads TGTGCCAGCAGCTCACTCCCGGGGGCGGGAGACACTGAAGCTTTCTTT.

CDR3 sequence (DNA): TGTGCCTGGATTAGGCGGCAGGGAGGCACTGAAGCTTTCTTT. It translates to CAWIRRQGGTEAFF. This chain joins TRBV30 and TRBJ1-1; D is possibly TRBD1 (5 bases). The V gene lost 4 bases and the J gene lost 4 bases, with 16 bases spanning the gap. CDR3 length: 14 amino acids. In germline, CDR1 is GTSNPN, CDR2 SVGIG (reference sequence).

V is TRBV27 and J is TRBJ2-7, with TRBD1 matching over 9 bases. From germline, CDR1 is MNHEY and CDR2 SMNVEV (reference sequence). Unmatched junction bases numbered 7, after V lost 1 base and J lost 6 bases. The CDR3 loop spans 15 amino acids. The CDR3 sequence: CASSLYLGTGTEQYF. Here the CDR3 DNA reads TGTGCCAGCAGTTTATACCTTGGGACAGGGACCGAGCAGTACTTC.

The chain combines TRBV10-3 with TRBJ2-3; 11 bases align to TRBD2. The CDR3 is 12 residues long. Germline values: CDR1 ENHRY, CDR2 SYGVKD. Trimming removed 6 bases from V and 8 bases from J; junction bases left unmatched: 1. The CDR3 region has the DNA TGTGCCATCAGCGGGACTAGCGGTACGCAGTATTTT. It translates to CAISGTSGTQYF.

This clone was found once. The chain combines TRBV21-1 with TRBJ1-2; the table's TRBD1 call for D was not verified on the DNA. TRBV21-1 is noted as a pseudogene. The CDR3 runs to 14 residues. As DNA, the CDR3 is TGTGCCAGCAGCAAAGCGGACAGGGGCTATGGCTACACCTTC. Its protein is CASSKADRGYGYTF.

In DNA, the CDR3 is TGTGCCAGCACCTTTGGGGGACAGGCAGCCCTTGAAGCTTTCTTT. The encoded protein is CASTFGGQAALEAFF. The V and J genes are TRBV2 and TRBJ1-1; TRBD1 agrees at 8 bases. CDR3 length equals 15 residues. V lost 7 bases and J lost 7; bases outside the gene matches: 14. CDR1 and CDR2 (germline): SNHLY, FYNNEI.

The V and J genes are TRBV5-1 and TRBJ1-6; TRBD1 matches 9 bases. The trim removed 2 bases at V and 4 bases at J, leaving 4 bases unmatched. There are 16 residues in the CDR3. CDR1 is SGHRS and CDR2 is YFSETQ in the germline V gene. In DNA form, the CDR3 reads TGCGCCAGCAGCTTAACAGGGGGCGTTTATAATTCACCCCTCCACTTT. The encoded protein is CASSLTGGVYNSPLHF.

This clone was observed once. The J gene is TRBJ1-1, the V gene TRBV5-5, with D possibly matching TRBD1 (5 bases). The V end lost 4 bases, the J end lost 3 bases, and 13 bases lay between the germline ends. The CDR3 contains 14 residues. Per germline, CDR1 SGHKS and CDR2 YYEKEE (reference sequence). The CDR3 loop reads CASSPGDRDTEAFF. The CDR3 DNA follows: TGTGCCAGCAGCCCGGGGGATAGGGACACTGAAGCTTTCTTT.

The chain links TRBV5-1 to TRBJ2-4; D is possibly TRBD1 (7 bases). Trimming removed 0 bases from V and 8 bases from J, with 18 bases in between. This CDR3 has 16 amino acids. The germline CDR1 and CDR2 sequences are SGHRS and YFSETQ. The DNA for the CDR3 is TGCGCCAGCAGCTTGGAGGCTCGGGGCAGGGGGGACATTCAGTACTTC. Residues: CASSLEARGRGDIQYF.

The V gene is TRBV6-4, the J gene TRBJ2-7, with TRBD2 identical over 15 bases. The CDR3 length is 17 residues. Germline V gives CDR1 MRHNA, CDR2 SNTAGT. J was trimmed by 2 bases and V by 2 bases; bases with no gene match: 4. CDR3 sequence (DNA): TGTGCCAGCAGTGACCCCGGGACTAGCGGGGGGACCTACGAGCAGTACTTC. Its translation is CASSDPGTSGGTYEQYF.

The rearrangement links TRBV7-9 to TRBJ2-7, with a tentative D call TRBD1 (6 bases). This CDR3 is 15 amino acids long. V lost 5 bases and J 3 bases, leaving 17 bases between the germline ends. Germline lookup yields CDR1 SEHNR and CDR2 FQNEAQ (reference sequence). CDR3 DNA: TGTGCCAGCAGCATAACCCGGGACATCGACTACGAGCAGTACTTC. This codes for CASSITRDIDYEQYF.

The V call is TRBV19, the J call TRBJ1-6; unclear D gene. CDR1 LNHDA and CDR2 SQIVND come from the germline V gene (reference sequence). CDR3 length: 12 residues. V gave up 3 bases and J gave up 9 bases, with 6 bases separating them. The CDR3 coding sequence is TGTGCCAGTAGTATCGAGGGTTCACCCCTCCACTTT. Its protein product is CASSIEGSPLHF.

This chain connects TRBV5-6 to TRBJ2-5; D is undetermined. V lost 4 bases and J 5 bases, leaving 15 bases between the germline ends. The germline CDR1 and CDR2 sequences are SGHDT and YYEEEE. The CDR3 runs 14 residues. The CDR3 spells CASSLVGYRETQYF. The CDR3 DNA follows: TGTGCCAGCAGCCTAGTCGGGTATAGGGAGACCCAGTACTTC.

The genes are TRBV21-1 and TRBJ2-2; the table's D call, TRBD2, was not checked against the DNA. TRBV21-1 is a pseudogene. The CDR3 consists of 15 residues. The CDR3 bases are TGTGCCAGCACCGATGCGCGGGGGCACACCGGGGAGCTGTTTTTT. Residues: CASTDARGHTGELFF.

The V call is TRBV15, the J call TRBJ1-6; TRBD1 is a possible D gene (6 bases). V lost 0 bases and J 0 bases, leaving 15 bases between the germline ends. CDR1 is LNHNV, CDR2 YYDKDF, per germline (reference sequence). The CDR3 contains 19 residues. Here the CDR3 reads CATSRDRGGLSSYNSPLHF. The CDR3 DNA is TGTGCCACCAGCAGAGACCGGGGGGGCTTAAGCTCCTATAATTCACCCCTCCACTTT.